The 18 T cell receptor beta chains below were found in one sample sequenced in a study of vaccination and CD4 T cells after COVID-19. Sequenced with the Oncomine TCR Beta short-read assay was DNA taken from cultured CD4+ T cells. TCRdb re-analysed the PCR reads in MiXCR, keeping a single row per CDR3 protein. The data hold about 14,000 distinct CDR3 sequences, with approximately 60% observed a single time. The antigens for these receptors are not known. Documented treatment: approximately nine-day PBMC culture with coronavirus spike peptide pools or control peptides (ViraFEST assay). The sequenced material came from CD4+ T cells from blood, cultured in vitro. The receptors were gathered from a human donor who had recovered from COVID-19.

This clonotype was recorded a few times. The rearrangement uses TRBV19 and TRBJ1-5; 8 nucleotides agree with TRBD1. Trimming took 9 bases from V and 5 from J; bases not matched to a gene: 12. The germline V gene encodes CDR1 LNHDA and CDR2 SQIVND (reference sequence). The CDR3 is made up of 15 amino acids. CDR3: CASSPDRGGDQPQHF. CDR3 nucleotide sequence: TGTGCCAGCAGTCCCGACAGGGGTGGTGATCAGCCCCAGCATTTT.

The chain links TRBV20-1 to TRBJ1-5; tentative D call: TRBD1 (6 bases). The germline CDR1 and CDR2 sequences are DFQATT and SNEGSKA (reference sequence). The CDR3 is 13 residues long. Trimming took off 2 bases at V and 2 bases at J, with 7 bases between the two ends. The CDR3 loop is CSARSGGNQPQHF. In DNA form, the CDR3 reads TGCAGTGCTAGATCAGGGGGCAATCAGCCCCAGCATTTT.

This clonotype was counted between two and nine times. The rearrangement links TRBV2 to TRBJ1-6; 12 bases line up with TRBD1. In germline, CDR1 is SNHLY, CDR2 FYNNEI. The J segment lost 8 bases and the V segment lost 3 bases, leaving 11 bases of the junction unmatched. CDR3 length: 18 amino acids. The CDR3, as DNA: TGTGCCAGCAGTGACGGGACAGGGGGCTTTTTCTCGGATTCACCCCTCCACTTT. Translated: CASSDGTGGFFSDSPLHF.

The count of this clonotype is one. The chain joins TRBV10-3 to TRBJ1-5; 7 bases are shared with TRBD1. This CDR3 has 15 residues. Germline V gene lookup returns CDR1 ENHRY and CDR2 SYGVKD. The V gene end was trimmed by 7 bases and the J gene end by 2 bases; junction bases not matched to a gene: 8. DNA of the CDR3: TGTGCCATCAAAGAGGGGGCGAACGGCAATCAGCCCCAGCATTTT. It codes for CAIKEGANGNQPQHF.

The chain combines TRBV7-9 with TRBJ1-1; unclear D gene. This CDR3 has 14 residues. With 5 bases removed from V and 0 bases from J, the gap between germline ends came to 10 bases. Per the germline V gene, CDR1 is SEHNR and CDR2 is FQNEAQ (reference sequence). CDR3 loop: CASSLQAMNTEAFF. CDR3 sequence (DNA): TGTGCCAGCAGCCTCCAAGCCATGAACACTGAAGCTTTCTTT.

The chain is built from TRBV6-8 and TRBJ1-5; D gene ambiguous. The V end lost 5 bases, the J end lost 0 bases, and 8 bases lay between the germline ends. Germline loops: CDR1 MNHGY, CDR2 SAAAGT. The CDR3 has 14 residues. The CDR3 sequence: CASSLSYSNQPQHF. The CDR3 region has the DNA TGTGCCAGCAGTCTGAGTTATAGCAATCAGCCCCAGCATTTT.

The DNA of the CDR3 is TGCAGTGCTAGAGTACGGGACAGGGTTTGGAGCACTGAAGCTTTCTTT. It is translated as CSARVRDRVWSTEAFF. The rearrangement links TRBV20-1 to TRBJ1-1; TRBD1 matches 9 bases. V was clipped by 1 base and J by 4 bases; unmatched bases: 10. CDR3 length: 16 amino acids. Germline-derived CDR1 and CDR2 are DFQATT and SNEGSKA (reference sequence).

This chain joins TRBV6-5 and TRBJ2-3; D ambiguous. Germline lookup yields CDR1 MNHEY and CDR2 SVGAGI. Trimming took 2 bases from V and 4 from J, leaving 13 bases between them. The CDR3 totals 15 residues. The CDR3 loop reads CASSYGEGVPDTQYF. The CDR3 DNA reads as TGTGCCAGCAGTTACGGGGAAGGCGTCCCAGATACGCAGTATTTT.

CDR3 coding DNA: TGTGCCAGCAGCTTAGGTGGGGCCCTCCACTTT. Translated, it gives CASSLGGALHF. This chain links TRBV7-2 with TRBJ1-6; D remains ambiguous. V was trimmed by 1 base and J by 14 bases, leaving 6 bases between them. CDR3 length equals 11 residues. CDR1 and CDR2 from the germline V gene are SGHTA and FQGNSA.

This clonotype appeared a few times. CDR3 loop: CASSNKQTGGANYGYTF. In nucleotides, the CDR3 is TGCGCCAGCAGCAATAAACAAACCGGGGGCGCCAACTATGGCTACACCTTC. The chain employs TRBV5-1 and TRBJ1-2; D perhaps matches TRBD1 (6 bases). Trimming took 4 bases from V and 2 from J, leaving 21 bases between them. CDR3 length: 17 amino acids. Germline-derived CDR1 and CDR2 are SGHRS and YFSETQ.

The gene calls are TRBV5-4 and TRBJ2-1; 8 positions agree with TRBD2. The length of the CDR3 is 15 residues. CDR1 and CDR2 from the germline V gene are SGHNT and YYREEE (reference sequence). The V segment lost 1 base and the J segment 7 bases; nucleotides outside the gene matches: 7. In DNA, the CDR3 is TGTGCCAGCAGCTTGCTCTTAGCGGGGCCTAATGAGCAGTTCTTC. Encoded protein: CASSLLLAGPNEQFF.

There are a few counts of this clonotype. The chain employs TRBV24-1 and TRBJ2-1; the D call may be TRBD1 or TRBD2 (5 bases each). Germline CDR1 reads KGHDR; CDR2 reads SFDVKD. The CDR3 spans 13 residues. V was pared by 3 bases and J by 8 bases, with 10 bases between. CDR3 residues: CATSDNPGHEQFF. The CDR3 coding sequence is TGTGCCACCAGTGATAATCCGGGGCATGAGCAGTTCTTC.

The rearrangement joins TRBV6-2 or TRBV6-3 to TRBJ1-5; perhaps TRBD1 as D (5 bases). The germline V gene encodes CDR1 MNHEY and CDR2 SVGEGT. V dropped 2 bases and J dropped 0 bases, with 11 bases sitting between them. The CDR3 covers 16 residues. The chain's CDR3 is CASSYARGDSNQPQHF. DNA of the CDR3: TGTGCCAGCAGTTACGCCCGAGGGGATAGCAATCAGCCCCAGCATTTT.

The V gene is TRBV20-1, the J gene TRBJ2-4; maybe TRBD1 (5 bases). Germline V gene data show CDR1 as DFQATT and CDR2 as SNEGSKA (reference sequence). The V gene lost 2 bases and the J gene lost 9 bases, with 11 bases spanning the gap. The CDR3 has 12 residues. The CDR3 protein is CSARIWGGIQYF. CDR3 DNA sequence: TGCAGTGCTAGAATATGGGGCGGCATTCAGTACTTC.

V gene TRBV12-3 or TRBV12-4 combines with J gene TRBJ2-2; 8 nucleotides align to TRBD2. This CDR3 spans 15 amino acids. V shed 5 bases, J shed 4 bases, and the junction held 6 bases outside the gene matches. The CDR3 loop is CASSRPGGGTGELFF. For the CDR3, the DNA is TGTGCCAGCAGTCGCCCCGGGGGGGGCACCGGGGAGCTGTTTTTT.

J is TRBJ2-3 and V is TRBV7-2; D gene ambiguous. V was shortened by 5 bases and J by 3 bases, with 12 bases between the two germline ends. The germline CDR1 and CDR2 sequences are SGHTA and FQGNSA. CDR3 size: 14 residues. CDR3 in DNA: TGTGCCAGCAGCCCTCCGCTGGGGACAGATACGCAGTATTTT. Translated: CASSPPLGTDTQYF.

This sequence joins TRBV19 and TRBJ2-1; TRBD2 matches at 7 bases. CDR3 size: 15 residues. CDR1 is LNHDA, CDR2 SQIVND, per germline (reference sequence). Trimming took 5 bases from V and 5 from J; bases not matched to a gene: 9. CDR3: CASSLPRTRHNEQFF. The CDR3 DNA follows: TGTGCCAGTAGTCTTCCACGGACTAGACACAATGAGCAGTTCTTC.

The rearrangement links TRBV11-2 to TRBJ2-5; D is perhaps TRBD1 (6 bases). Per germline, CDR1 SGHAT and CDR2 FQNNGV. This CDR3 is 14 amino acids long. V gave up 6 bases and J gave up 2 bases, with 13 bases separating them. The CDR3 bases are TGTGCCAGCAGTATCCGGACAGTACAAGAGACCCAGTACTTC. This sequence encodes CASSIRTVQETQYF.